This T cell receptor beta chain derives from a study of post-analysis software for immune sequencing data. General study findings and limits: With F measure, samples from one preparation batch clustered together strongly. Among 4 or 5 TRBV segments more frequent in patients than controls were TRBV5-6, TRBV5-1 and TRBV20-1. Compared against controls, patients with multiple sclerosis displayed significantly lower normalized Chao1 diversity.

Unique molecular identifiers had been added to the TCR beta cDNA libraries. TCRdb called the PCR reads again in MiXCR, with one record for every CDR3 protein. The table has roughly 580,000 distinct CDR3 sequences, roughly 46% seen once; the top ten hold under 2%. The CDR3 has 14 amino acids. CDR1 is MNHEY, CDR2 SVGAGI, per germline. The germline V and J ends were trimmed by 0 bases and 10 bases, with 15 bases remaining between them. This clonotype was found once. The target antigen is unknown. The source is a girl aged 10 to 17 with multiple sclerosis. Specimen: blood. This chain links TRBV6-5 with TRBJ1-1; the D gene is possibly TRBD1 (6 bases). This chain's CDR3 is CASSYSGDQGIAFF. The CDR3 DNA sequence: TGTGCCAGCAGTTACTCGGGCGATCAGGGGATAGCTTTCTTT.